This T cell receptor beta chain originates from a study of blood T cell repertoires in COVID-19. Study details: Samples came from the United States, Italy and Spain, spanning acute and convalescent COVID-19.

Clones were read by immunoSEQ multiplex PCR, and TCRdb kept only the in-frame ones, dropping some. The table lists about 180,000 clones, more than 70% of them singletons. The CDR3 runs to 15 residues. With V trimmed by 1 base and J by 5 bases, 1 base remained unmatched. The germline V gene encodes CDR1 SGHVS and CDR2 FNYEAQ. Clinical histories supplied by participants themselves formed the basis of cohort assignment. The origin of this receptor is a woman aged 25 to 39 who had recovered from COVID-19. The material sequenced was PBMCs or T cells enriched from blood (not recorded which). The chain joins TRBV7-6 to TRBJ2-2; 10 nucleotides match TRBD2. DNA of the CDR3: TGTGCCAGCAGCTTAGGGGGACTAGCGACCGGGGAGCTGTTTTTT. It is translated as CASSLGGLATGELFF. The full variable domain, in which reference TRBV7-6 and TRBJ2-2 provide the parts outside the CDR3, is GAGVSQSPRYKVTKRGQDVALRCDPISGHVSLYWYRQALGQGPEFLTYFNYEAQQDKSGLPNDRFSAERPEGSISTLTIQRTEQRDSAMYRCASSLGGLATGELFFGEGSRLTVL.